What follows are 26 T cell receptor beta chains derived from one specimen sequenced in a study of vaccination and CD4 T cells after COVID-19. Oncomine TCR Beta short-read sequencing was applied to DNA from cultured CD4+ T cells. TCRdb reprocessed the PCR reads with MiXCR, giving one entry per CDR3 protein. This sample carries 15,000 or so distinct CDR3 sequences, about 50% of them seen once, and the ten largest clones take nearly 7.5%. Noted treatment: 10-day PBMC culture with coronavirus spike peptide pools or control peptides (ViraFEST assay). Antigens of these TCRs are unknown. The material sequenced was CD4+ T cells from blood, cultured in vitro. These receptors all stem from a human donor who had recovered from COVID-19.

The chain employs TRBV20-1 and TRBJ2-3; maybe TRBD2 (5 bases). Trimming removed 3 bases from V and 1 base from J, with 17 bases in between. Per germline, CDR1 DFQATT and CDR2 SNEGSKA (reference sequence). The CDR3 runs to 16 residues. The CDR3 DNA reads as TGCAGTGCTAGGGCCTCCCGAGGGCTCGGCACAGATACGCAGTATTTT. Its translation is CSARASRGLGTDTQYF.

The chain carries TRBV4-2 and TRBJ2-3; unclear D gene. V dropped 1 base and J dropped 6 bases, with 14 bases sitting between them. CDR1 and CDR2 from the germline V gene are LGHNA and YNFKEQ. The CDR3 runs to 15 residues. The CDR3 DNA reads TGTGCCAGCAGCCAAGGCCGGGCGGTTATTGATACGCAGTATTTT. Protein: CASSQGRAVIDTQYF.

This clonotype was observed once. V is TRBV20-1 and J is TRBJ2-1; tentative D call: TRBD1 (6 bases). Trimming pared 6 bases from V and 4 bases from J, leaving 22 bases between. The CDR3 is 16 amino acids. Germline V gives CDR1 DFQATT, CDR2 SNEGSKA (reference sequence). The CDR3 is CSARGGRAEEYNEQFF. The CDR3 nucleotides are TGCAGTGCCAGGGGCGGTAGAGCGGAGGAATACAATGAGCAGTTCTTC.

The rearrangement uses TRBV7-9 and TRBJ2-3, with D unresolved. The CDR3 is made up of 17 amino acids. V lost 5 bases to trimming and J lost 5 bases, with 23 bases between them. Germline V lookup: CDR1 SEHNR, CDR2 FQNEAQ (reference sequence). The CDR3 DNA reads TGTGCCAGCAGCCTGGGTGAAACCCTGAGTCTCGGAGATACGCAGTATTTT. Its protein is CASSLGETLSLGDTQYF.

The chain couples TRBV10-3 to TRBJ2-7, with D possibly matching TRBD2 (6 bases). Trimming cost V 6 bases and J 6 bases, with 18 bases left between them. The CDR3 length is 14 residues. Germline V lookup: CDR1 ENHRY, CDR2 SYGVKD. CDR3 loop: CAISYGRGLGEQYF. In DNA, the CDR3 is TGTGCCATCAGCTACGGGAGAGGTCTAGGCGAGCAGTACTTC.

J is TRBJ1-1 and V is TRBV7-2; 7 bases map to TRBD1. This CDR3 spans 16 amino acids. V dropped 4 bases and J dropped 1; count of bases not matched to a gene: 9. Germline V lookup: CDR1 SGHTA, CDR2 FQGNSA. The CDR3 nucleotides are TGTGCCAGCAGCTCATTCCCCAGGGGGGGGAACACTGAAGCTTTCTTT. Protein sequence: CASSSFPRGGNTEAFF.

This clonotype was observed a few times. The CDR3 spells CSARGPWGADQPQHF. The CDR3 DNA reads TGCAGTGCTAGAGGCCCCTGGGGCGCGGATCAGCCCCAGCATTTT. The chain links TRBV20-1 to TRBJ1-5, with D tentatively TRBD1 (5 bases). The germline gives CDR1 DFQATT, CDR2 SNEGSKA (reference sequence). This CDR3 comprises 15 residues. V lost 1 base and J lost 5, with 15 bases in between.

This clonotype showed up just a few times. This sequence joins TRBV20-1 and TRBJ1-1, with unresolved D. Trimming pared 3 bases from V and 0 bases from J, leaving 8 bases between. The CDR3 has 13 amino acids. Germline lookup yields CDR1 DFQATT and CDR2 SNEGSKA (reference sequence). The CDR3 nucleotides read TGCAGTGCTAGCGATAACATGAACACTGAAGCTTTCTTT. It yields the protein CSASDNMNTEAFF.

The genes are TRBV7-3 and TRBJ1-5, with 8 bases lining up with TRBD1. The germline V gene encodes CDR1 SGHTA and CDR2 FQGTGA. Trimming at V came to 5 bases and at J to 6 bases, leaving 3 bases not matched to a gene. This CDR3 region has 13 residues. The chain's CDR3 is CASSLDRGQPQHF. CDR3 nucleotide sequence: TGTGCCAGCAGCCTCGACAGGGGTCAGCCCCAGCATTTT.

This clonotype was seen more than once but under ten times. The J gene is TRBJ1-1, the V gene TRBV6-5, with 8 positions matching TRBD1. The CDR3 contains 14 residues. Germline V gene sequence: CDR1 MNHEY, CDR2 SVGAGI. The V and J ends lost 4 bases and 2 bases, in that order; junction bases with no gene match: 3. CDR3 protein: CASSFDRGNTEAFF. The CDR3 coding sequence is TGTGCCAGCAGTTTTGACAGGGGTAACACTGAAGCTTTCTTT.

V usage is TRBV6-5 and J usage is TRBJ2-7, with no clear D. Germline loops: CDR1 MNHEY, CDR2 SVGAGI. CDR3 length equals 13 residues. Trimming removed 4 bases from V and 6 bases from J, with 13 bases in between. The CDR3 region is CASSSSMWSEQYF. The CDR3 DNA sequence: TGTGCCAGCAGTTCGTCTATGTGGTCCGAGCAGTACTTC.

The chain has TRBV6-1 and TRBJ1-3; 7 positions match TRBD1. The V segment lost 3 bases and the J segment 3 bases; nucleotides outside the gene matches: 8. The CDR3 runs 16 residues. CDR1 MNHNS and CDR2 SASEGT come from the germline V gene. The CDR3 nucleotides read TGTGCCAGCAGTGAGGGACAGTTATTCGGTGGAAACACCATATATTTT. Translation: CASSEGQLFGGNTIYF.

This clonotype occurred a few times. This chain uses TRBV2 with TRBJ1-2, with 7 bases lining up with TRBD1. The V gene end was trimmed by 1 base and the J gene end by 0 bases; junction bases not matched to a gene: 2. This CDR3 contains 15 residues. The germline gives CDR1 SNHLY, CDR2 FYNNEI. This chain's CDR3 is CASSEGQGANYGYTF. CDR3 DNA sequence: TGTGCCAGCAGTGAAGGACAGGGAGCTAACTATGGCTACACCTTC.

The V call is TRBV20-1, the J call TRBJ1-1; D not resolved. The CDR3 is made up of 13 amino acids. V lost 5 bases and J 4 bases, leaving 14 bases between the germline ends. Looked up from germline, CDR1 is DFQATT and CDR2 is SNEGSKA (reference sequence). The CDR3 DNA reads as TGCAGTGCTCCCTGGAGTCAGATCACTGAAGCTTTCTTT. Translating it yields CSAPWSQITEAFF.

The chain uses TRBV20-1 and TRBJ1-1; D is perhaps TRBD1 (5 bases). V lost 6 bases to trimming and J lost 1 base, with 9 bases between them. Germline V CDR1 and CDR2: DFQATT, SNEGSKA (reference sequence). The CDR3 covers 12 residues. In nucleotides, the CDR3 is TGCAGTGCCCCCGACAGGAACACTGAAGCTTTCTTT. Protein sequence: CSAPDRNTEAFF.

CDR3 in amino acids: CASSSGGAEPQHF. CDR3 coding DNA: TGCGCCAGCAGCTCGGGAGGGGCAGAGCCCCAGCATTTT. The chain is built from TRBV5-1 and TRBJ1-5, with TRBD1 as a possible D gene (5 bases). In germline, CDR1 is SGHRS, CDR2 YFSETQ. CDR3 length equals 13 residues. Between the trimmed V and J ends, which lost 3 bases and 8 bases, there was a span of 12 bases.

CDR3 sequence reads: CASSLGSGSNEQFF. The CDR3 coding sequence is TGTGCCAGCAGCTTGGGCAGCGGGAGTAATGAGCAGTTCTTC. The chain has TRBV5-4 and TRBJ2-1; TRBD2 matches at 8 bases. CDR3 length: 14 amino acids. V shed 0 bases and J 7 bases; nucleotides not matched to a gene: 3. In germline, CDR1 is SGHNT, CDR2 YYREEE (reference sequence).

The V and J genes are TRBV6-7 and TRBJ2-7, with 11 bases aligning to TRBD2. TRBV6-7 is labeled an ORF, and its function is uncertain. CDR3 length: 18 amino acids. Trimming at V came to 5 bases and at J to 0 bases, leaving 12 bases not matched to a gene. In nucleotides, the CDR3 is TGTGCCAGCAGTAACGCAGGGACTAGCGGACTAGACTCCTACGAGCAGTACTTC. It codes for CASSNAGTSGLDSYEQYF.

This clonotype was detected only a few times. The V call is TRBV20-1, the J call TRBJ1-2; D may be TRBD1 (5 bases). CDR1 DFQATT and CDR2 SNEGSKA come from the germline V gene (reference sequence). CDR3 size: 15 residues. Between the trimmed V and J ends, which lost 0 bases and 4 bases, there was a span of 15 bases. CDR3 sequence reads: CSARDYGRVGYGYTF. The CDR3 DNA reads as TGCAGTGCTAGAGATTATGGCAGGGTAGGCTATGGCTACACCTTC.

V gene TRBV21-1 combines with J gene TRBJ2-3; the table assigns TRBD1, which was not confirmed against the DNA. TRBV21-1 is shown as a pseudogene. The CDR3 sequence is 15 residues long. The CDR3 is CASSARAAVTDTQYF. The CDR3 region has the DNA TGTGCCAGCAGCGCCCGCGCCGCAGTTACAGATACGCAGTATTTT.

V gene TRBV11-2 combines with J gene TRBJ2-5, with 8 positions matching TRBD2. The CDR3 consists of 11 residues. The V and J ends lost 11 bases and 5 bases, in that order; junction bases with no gene match: 4. The germline CDR1 and CDR2 sequences are SGHAT and FQNNGV. Here the CDR3 DNA reads TGTGCCTCGTTAGCGGGGGAGACCCAGTACTTC. Its protein product is CASLAGETQYF.

CDR3 nucleotide sequence: TGTGCCAGCACGCAGAGGAGCGCAGATACGCAGTATTTT. Translated, it gives CASTQRSADTQYF. V usage is TRBV11-2 and J usage is TRBJ2-3; D gene uncertain. V was shortened by 7 bases and J by 4 bases, with 12 bases between the two germline ends. The CDR3 is made up of 13 amino acids. CDR1 SGHAT and CDR2 FQNNGV come from the germline V gene.

The J gene is TRBJ2-7, the V gene TRBV5-4, with D possibly TRBD2 on 6 matching bases. The V gene lost 4 bases and the J gene lost 4 bases, with 18 bases spanning the gap. From germline, CDR1 is SGHNT and CDR2 YYREEE (reference sequence). The CDR3 contains 15 residues. The CDR3 coding sequence is TGTGCCAGCAGCCAGACAGCCGCCGGGGGTTACGAGCAGTACTTC. It is translated as CASSQTAAGGYEQYF.

The rearrangement uses TRBV5-1 and TRBJ2-3, with a possible D match to TRBD1 (6 bases). This CDR3 is built from 14 residues. Germline loops: CDR1 SGHRS, CDR2 YFSETQ. V lost 2 bases, J lost 4 bases, and 11 bases lay in between. DNA of the CDR3: TGCGCCAGCAGCTTAGGACAGCAAGCAGATACGCAGTATTTT. Translated, it gives CASSLGQQADTQYF. Complete variable domain (other parts from reference TRBV5-1 and TRBJ2-3): KAGVTQTPRYLIKTRGQQVTLSCSPISGHRSVSWYQQTPGQGLQFLFEYFSETQRNKGNFPGRFSGRQFSNSRSEMNVSTLELGDSALYLCASSLGQQADTQYFGPGTRLTVL.

CDR3 region: CSARDGRELSGYTF. DNA for the CDR3: TGCAGTGCTAGAGATGGAAGGGAACTTTCCGGCTACACCTTC. The rearrangement uses TRBV20-1 and TRBJ1-2; D is unclear. CDR1 is DFQATT and CDR2 is SNEGSKA in the germline V gene (reference sequence). This CDR3 has 14 residues. With 0 bases removed from V and 8 bases from J, the gap between germline ends came to 16 bases.

This clonotype was observed a handful of times. The chain recombines TRBV6-2 or TRBV6-3 with TRBJ1-5; the D gene is possibly TRBD1 (5 bases). V gave up 2 bases and J gave up 6 bases, with 11 bases separating them. Germline CDR1 MNHEY, CDR2 SVGEGT. This CDR3 region has 14 residues. The CDR3 spells CASSYPREGQPQHF. The CDR3 DNA reads as TGTGCCAGCAGTTACCCCAGGGAGGGTCAGCCCCAGCATTTT.